Ten or more counts support the clone carrying this T cell receptor beta chain. Its antigen is as yet unknown. The source of the sample is a study of CD8+CD57+ T cells in acquired aplastic anemia. Turning to the study itself: The study obtained an average of about 3.4 ug of DNA from sorted CD4+ and CD8+ cells. Mean read depth for CD4+ cells from healthy donors was roughly 11 million. Study-wide points: Patients versus controls showed no significant CD8+ Simpson's diversity difference.

Genomic DNA, serving as template, underwent TCR beta VDJ and CDR3 profiling. TCRdb redid the calling of the reads with MiXCR, one entry per CDR3 protein. Found here are approximately 65,000 distinct CDR3 sequences, 50% to 70% of them singletons; the top ten hold 2.5%. Sequenced: sorted CD4+, CD8+, or CD8+CD57+ T cells (not recorded which) from PBMCs. This receptor was identified in a human donor in good health, serving as a control.

In DNA form, the CDR3 reads TGTGCCAGCAGTTACGGGACGGATGAAAAACTGTTTTTT. It specifies CASSYGTDEKLFF. The chain is built from TRBV6-5 and TRBJ1-4; D possibly corresponds to TRBD1 (5 bases). V gave up 2 bases and J gave up 6 bases, with 7 bases separating them. This CDR3 comprises 13 residues. Per germline, CDR1 MNHEY and CDR2 SVGAGI.